The 8 T cell receptor beta chains given below trace back to one sample, sequenced in a study of a mutant IDH1 vaccine in newly diagnosed glioma. Time point indicated: week 23, last vaccination. What each vaccine dose contained was 300 ug of mutant IDH1 20-mer peptide, accompanied by topical imiquimod. Antigen specificity for these receptors is unknown. Assay: immunoSEQ multiplex PCR; the TCRdb copy retains only in-frame clones and omits some. The sample consists of around 29,000 clones, 80% of them appearing once. Sequences were derived from PBMCs, sampled from a glioma patient whose treatment included an IDH1 peptide vaccine. The receptors were sampled from a woman aged 18 to 35 with glioma.

The rearrangement joins TRBV7-6 to TRBJ1-4; TRBD1 matches 7 bases. The CDR3 length is 16 residues. V was clipped by 5 bases and J by 2 bases; unmatched bases: 8. Per the germline V gene, CDR1 is SGHVS and CDR2 is FNYEAQ. The CDR3 nucleotides are TGTGCCAGCAGCAGGGGGTACAGGGGCACTAATGAAAAACTGTTTTTT. Protein product: CASSRGYRGTNEKLFF.

This clone occurred a few times. The V and J genes are TRBV5-6 and TRBJ1-6, with D unresolved. Per the germline V gene, CDR1 is SGHDT and CDR2 is YYEEEE. The CDR3 sequence is 13 residues long. V was clipped by 3 bases and J by 7 bases, with 8 bases between them. CDR3 bases: TGTGCCAGCAGCTATCCCGGCAATTCACCCCTCCACTTT. Protein: CASSYPGNSPLHF.

By share, this clone counts as medium-sized. This chain uses TRBV5-4 with TRBJ2-3, with no clear D. Germline V CDR1 and CDR2: SGHNT, YYREEE (reference sequence). With 1 base removed from V and 2 bases from J, the gap between germline ends came to 2 bases. The CDR3 totals 12 residues. The CDR3: CASSLNTDTQYF. The CDR3 DNA reads TGTGCCAGCAGCTTGAACACAGATACGCAGTATTTT.

In the case of this clone: Other nucleotide sequences in the sample specify the same CDR3. The chain employs TRBV29-1 and TRBJ2-4; maybe TRBD1 (5 bases). The germline V gene has CDR1 SQVTM and CDR2 ANQGSEA. This CDR3 is built from 11 residues. The V gene lost 6 bases and the J gene lost 8 bases, with 11 bases spanning the gap. CDR3 sequence (DNA): TGCAGCGTCGGACACCTGGACATTCAGTACTTC. Residues: CSVGHLDIQYF.

This chain links TRBV5-4 with TRBJ2-5, with unresolved D. There are 16 residues in the CDR3. Per the germline V gene, CDR1 is SGHNT and CDR2 is YYREEE (reference sequence). V gave up 4 bases and J gave up 5 bases, with 21 bases separating them. The CDR3: CASSPRFSLSSETQYF. Written as DNA, the CDR3 is TGTGCCAGCAGCCCCCGGTTTTCTTTATCTTCGGAGACCCAGTACTTC.

V usage is TRBV5-6 and J usage is TRBJ2-7, with 7 bases that match TRBD2. Losses at the gene ends were 4 bases for V and 0 bases for J; bases not matched to a gene: 4. The CDR3 sequence is 14 residues long. The germline gives CDR1 SGHDT, CDR2 YYEEEE. The CDR3 sequence: CASSAAGSSYEQYF. CDR3 nucleotides: TGTGCCAGCAGCGCAGCGGGGAGCTCCTACGAGCAGTACTTC. Full variable domain (rest looked up from reference TRBV5-6 and TRBJ2-7): DAGVTQSPTHLIKTRGQQVTLRCSPKSGHDTVSWYQQALGQGPQFIFQYYEEEERQRGNFPDRFSGHQFPNYSSELNVNALLLGDSALYLCASSAAGSSYEQYFGPGTRLTVT.

The chain combines TRBV5-8 with TRBJ1-2, with D possibly matching TRBD1 (5 bases). CDR1 SGHTS and CDR2 YDEGEE come from the germline V gene. V dropped 0 bases and J dropped 4 bases, with 7 bases sitting between them. The CDR3 is 13 residues long. CDR3 in amino acids: CASSLGGFYGYTF. CDR3 coding DNA: TGTGCCAGCAGCTTGGGGGGGTTCTATGGCTACACCTTC.

This rearrangement joins TRBV19 to TRBJ1-5, with TRBD1 matching over 7 bases. V shed 4 bases and J 6 bases; nucleotides not matched to a gene: 3. From germline, CDR1 is LNHDA and CDR2 SQIVND (reference sequence). The CDR3 runs 13 residues. Here the CDR3 reads CASSTTGAQPQHF. The CDR3, as DNA: TGTGCCAGTAGTACTACAGGGGCTCAGCCCCAGCATTTT.